There are many counts of the clone carrying this T cell receptor (beta chain). Trimming at V came to 0 bases and at J to 9 bases, leaving 10 bases not matched to a gene. This CDR3 spans 16 amino acids. There were only healthy Caucasians among the donors. This sample is part of a study of identical twins. TCRdb recomputed calls from the 5' RACE reads with MiXCR, one row per CDR3 protein. The table records hundreds of thousands of distinct CDR3 sequences, around 6% of them present only once. The TCR comes from a man aged 18 to 29 in good health. The sequenced material came from naive T cells sorted from blood. This chain joins TRBV12-3 or TRBV12-4 and TRBJ2-1; 8 nucleotides align to TRBD2. The DNA of the CDR3 is TGTGCCAGCAGTTTAGCTTTAACGGGAGGGTCGGGTGAGCAGTTCTTC. Amino acid sequence: CASSLALTGGSGEQFF.